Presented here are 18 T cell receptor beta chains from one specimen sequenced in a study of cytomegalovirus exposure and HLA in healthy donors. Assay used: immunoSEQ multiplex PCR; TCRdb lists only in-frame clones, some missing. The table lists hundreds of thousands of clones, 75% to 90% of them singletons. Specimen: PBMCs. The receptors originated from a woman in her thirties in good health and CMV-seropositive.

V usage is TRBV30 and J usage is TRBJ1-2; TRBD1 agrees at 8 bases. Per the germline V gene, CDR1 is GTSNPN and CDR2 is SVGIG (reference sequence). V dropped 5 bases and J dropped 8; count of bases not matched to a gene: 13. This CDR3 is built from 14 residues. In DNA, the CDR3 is TGTGCCTGGGGGGATCACAGGGGGAGCTACGGCTACACCTTC. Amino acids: CAWGDHRGSYGYTF.

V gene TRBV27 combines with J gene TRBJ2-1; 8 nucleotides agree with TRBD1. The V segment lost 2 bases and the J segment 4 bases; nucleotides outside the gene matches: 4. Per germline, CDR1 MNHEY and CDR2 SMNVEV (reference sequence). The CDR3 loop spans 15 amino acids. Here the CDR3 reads CASSLTRGPYNEQFF. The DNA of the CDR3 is TGTGCCAGCAGTTTAACCAGGGGGCCGTACAATGAGCAGTTCTTC.

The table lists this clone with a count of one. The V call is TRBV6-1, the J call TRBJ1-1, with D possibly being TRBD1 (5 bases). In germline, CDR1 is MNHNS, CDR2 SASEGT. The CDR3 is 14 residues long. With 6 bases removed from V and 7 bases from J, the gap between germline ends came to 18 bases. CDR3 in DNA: TGTGCCAGCAGGACGGGGGAAGACCTATATGAAGCTTTCTTT. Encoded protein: CASRTGEDLYEAFF.

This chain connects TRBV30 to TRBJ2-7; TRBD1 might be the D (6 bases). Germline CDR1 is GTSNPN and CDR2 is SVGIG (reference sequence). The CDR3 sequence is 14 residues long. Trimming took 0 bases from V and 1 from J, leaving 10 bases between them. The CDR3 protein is CAWSVDRGSYEQYF. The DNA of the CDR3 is TGTGCCTGGAGTGTAGATAGGGGGTCCTACGAGCAGTACTTC.

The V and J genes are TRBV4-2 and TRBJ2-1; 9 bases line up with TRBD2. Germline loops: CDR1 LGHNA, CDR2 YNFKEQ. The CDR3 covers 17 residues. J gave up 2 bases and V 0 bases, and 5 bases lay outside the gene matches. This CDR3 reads CASSQEASGTAYNEQFF. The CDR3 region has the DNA TGTGCCAGCAGCCAAGAAGCTAGCGGGACCGCCTACAATGAGCAGTTCTTC.

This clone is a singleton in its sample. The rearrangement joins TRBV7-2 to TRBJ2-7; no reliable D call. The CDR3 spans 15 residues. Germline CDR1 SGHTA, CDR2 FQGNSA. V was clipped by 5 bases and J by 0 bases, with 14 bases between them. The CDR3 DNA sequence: TGTGCCAGCAGCCTCGATACAGTTAGCTCCTACGAGCAGTACTTC. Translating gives CASSLDTVSSYEQYF.

The CDR3 sequence: CASGLSIAELTGELFF. The CDR3 DNA reads as TGTGCTAGTGGTTTATCGATAGCGGAGCTGACCGGGGAGCTGTTTTTT. The chain recombines TRBV12-5 with TRBJ2-2; a weak D match, TRBD2 (6 bases). From germline, CDR1 is LGHNT and CDR2 FRNRAP. V gave up 3 bases and J gave up 5 bases, with 16 bases separating them. The CDR3 is 16 residues long.

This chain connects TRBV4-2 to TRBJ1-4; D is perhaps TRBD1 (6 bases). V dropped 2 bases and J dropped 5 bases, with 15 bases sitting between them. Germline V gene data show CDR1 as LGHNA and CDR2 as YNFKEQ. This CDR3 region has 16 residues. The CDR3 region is CASSQMFRGENEKLFF. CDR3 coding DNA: TGTGCCAGCAGCCAAATGTTCAGGGGCGAAAATGAAAAACTGTTTTTT.

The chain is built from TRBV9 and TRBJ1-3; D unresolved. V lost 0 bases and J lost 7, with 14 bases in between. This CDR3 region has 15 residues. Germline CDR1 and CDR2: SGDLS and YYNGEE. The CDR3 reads CASSVVQVPVNTIYF. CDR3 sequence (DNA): TGTGCCAGCAGCGTAGTGCAGGTGCCGGTGAACACCATATATTTT.

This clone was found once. The DNA for the CDR3 is TGTGCCAGCAATCGGGACAGAACAGATACGCAGTATTTT. Residues: CASNRDRTDTQYF. V is TRBV27 and J is TRBJ2-3, with 7 bases lining up with TRBD1. Unmatched junction bases numbered 4, after V lost 7 bases and J lost 3 bases. CDR3 size: 13 residues. CDR1 is MNHEY and CDR2 is SMNVEV in the germline V gene (reference sequence).

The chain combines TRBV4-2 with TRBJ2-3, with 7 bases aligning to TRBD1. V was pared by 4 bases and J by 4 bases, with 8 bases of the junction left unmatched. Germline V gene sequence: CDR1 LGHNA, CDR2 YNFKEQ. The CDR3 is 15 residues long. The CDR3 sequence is CASSPRQGPPDTQYF. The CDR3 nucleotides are TGTGCCAGCAGCCCTAGACAGGGCCCCCCAGATACGCAGTATTTT.

CDR3 nucleotides: TGTGCCAGCAGCTTACCGGGACAGACCTATGGCTACACCTTC. The encoded protein is CASSLPGQTYGYTF. V is TRBV5-6 and J is TRBJ1-2; 7 bases align to TRBD1. The CDR3 consists of 14 residues. The V and J ends lost 2 bases and 4 bases, in that order; junction bases with no gene match: 5. The germline gives CDR1 SGHDT, CDR2 YYEEEE. The whole variable domain, filled in from reference TRBV5-6 and TRBJ1-2, reads DAGVTQSPTHLIKTRGQQVTLRCSPKSGHDTVSWYQQALGQGPQFIFQYYEEEERQRGNFPDRFSGHQFPNYSSELNVNALLLGDSALYLCASSLPGQTYGYTFGSGTRLTVV.

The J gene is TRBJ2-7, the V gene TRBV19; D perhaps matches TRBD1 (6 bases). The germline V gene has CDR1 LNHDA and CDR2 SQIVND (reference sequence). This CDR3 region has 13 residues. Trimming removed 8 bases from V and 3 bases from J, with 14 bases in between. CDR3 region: CASGLGQFYEQYF. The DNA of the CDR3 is TGTGCCAGTGGGTTAGGACAGTTCTACGAGCAGTACTTC.

The CDR3 DNA follows: TGTGCCAGCAGTTTCTGGAGGGAGGGTTCCTACGAGCAGTACTTC. Translated: CASSFWREGSYEQYF. The chain carries TRBV28 and TRBJ2-7; 7 nucleotides match TRBD2. CDR1 is MDHEN, CDR2 SYDVKM, per germline. With V trimmed by 3 bases and J by 1 base, 6 bases remained unmatched. The length of the CDR3 is 15 residues.

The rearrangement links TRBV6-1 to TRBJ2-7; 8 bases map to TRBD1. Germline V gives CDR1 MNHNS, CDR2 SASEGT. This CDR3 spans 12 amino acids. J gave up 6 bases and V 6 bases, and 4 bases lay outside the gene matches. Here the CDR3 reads CASSRTGIEQYF. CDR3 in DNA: TGTGCCAGCAGCCGGACAGGGATCGAGCAGTACTTC.

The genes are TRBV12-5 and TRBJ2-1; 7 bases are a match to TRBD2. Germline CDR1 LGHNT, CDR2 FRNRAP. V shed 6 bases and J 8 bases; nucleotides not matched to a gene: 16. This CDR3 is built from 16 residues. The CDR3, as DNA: TGTGCTAGTGGCCTGGTACTACGTGGGAGGGCGGATGAGCAGTTCTTC. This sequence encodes CASGLVLRGRADEQFF.

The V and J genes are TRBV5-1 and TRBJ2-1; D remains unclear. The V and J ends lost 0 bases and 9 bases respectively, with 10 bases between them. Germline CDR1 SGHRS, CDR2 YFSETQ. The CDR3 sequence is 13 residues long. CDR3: CASSLVLRGEQFF. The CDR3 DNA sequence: TGCGCCAGCAGCTTGGTTCTACGTGGTGAGCAGTTCTTC.

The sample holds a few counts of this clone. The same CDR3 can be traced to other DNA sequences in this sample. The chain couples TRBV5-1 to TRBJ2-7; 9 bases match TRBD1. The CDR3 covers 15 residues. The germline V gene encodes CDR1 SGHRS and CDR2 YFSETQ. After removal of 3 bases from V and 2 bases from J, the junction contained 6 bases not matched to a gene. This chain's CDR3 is CASSSGQGSTYEQYF. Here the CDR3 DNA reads TGCGCCAGCAGCTCTGGACAGGGGAGCACCTACGAGCAGTACTTC.